The clone carrying this T cell receptor beta chain was detected ten times or more. What was amplified from RNA transcripts were TCR beta CDR3 regions. When the TCR CDR3 underwent first-round RT-PCR, the HTBI primer set was used. TCRdb analysed the multiplex PCR reads with MiXCR anew, one entry per CDR3 protein. The table records approximately 260,000 distinct CDR3 sequences, around 15% of them present only once. This sample stems from a study of T cells in Graves' hyperthyroidism and ophthalmopathy. Germline V gene sequence: CDR1 SGHRS, CDR2 YFSETQ. V shed 1 base and J shed 3 bases, with 11 bases lying between them. This CDR3 region has 15 residues.

The chain employs TRBV5-1 and TRBJ2-1; unclear D gene. The TCR was taken from a woman aged 50 to 60 with Graves' hyperthyroidism that later progressed to Graves' ophthalmopathy. The source material was blood. The CDR3 reads CASSLLHGGYNEQFF. The DNA for the CDR3 is TGCGCCAGCAGCTTGTTGCACGGCGGCTACAATGAGCAGTTCTTC.